Sequencing of this T cell receptor (beta chain) was carried out in a study of blood T cell repertoires in COVID-19. Sequenced by immunoSEQ multiplex PCR; TCRdb stores in-frame clones only, minus some. This sample has some 250,000 clones, with 85% to 90% found just once. Germline V gene data show CDR1 as KGHSH and CDR2 as LQKENI. CDR3 length: 14 residues. The V end was cut by 4 bases, the J end by 4 bases, with 11 bases between. Patients of the Seattle cohort, enrolled during active infection, were followed longitudinally. The origin of this receptor is a woman in her 30s with COVID-19, enrolled during active disease. The rearrangement joins TRBV18 to TRBJ1-3; tentatively, D is TRBD1 (5 bases). The material sequenced was peripheral blood. CDR3 sequence (DNA): TGTGCCAGCTCACAACCAGGGAGCGGAAACACCATATATTTT. Translating gives CASSQPGSGNTIYF.